This T cell receptor beta chain was identified in a study of blood T cell repertoires in COVID-19. Sequenced by immunoSEQ multiplex PCR; TCRdb stores in-frame clones only, minus some. The table has 250,000 to 350,000 clones, more than 80% seen once; the top ten hold approximately 6%. The CDR3 totals 15 residues. Germline V gene lookup returns CDR1 KGHDR and CDR2 SFDVKD. Trimming cost V 6 bases and J 5 bases; bases outside gene matches: 9. The sequence derives from a woman aged 50 to 60 with COVID-19, enrolled during active disease. What was sequenced was peripheral blood. This chain links TRBV24-1 with TRBJ2-1, with 7 positions matching TRBD1. The CDR3 DNA is TGTGCCACCAGTCTGTCAGGGGGTCCCAACAATGAGCAGTTCTTC. Encoded protein: CATSLSGGPNNEQFF.